This TCR beta chain came from a study of T cells in Graves' hyperthyroidism and ophthalmopathy (dated by TCRdb to between 2017 and 2020). A note on the overall study: Peripheral blood was collected at initial diagnosis, before any treatment. After blood sampling, hyperthyroidism patients were treated with methimazole at a starting dose of 30 mg daily, and ophthalmopathy patients were treated with high-dose intravenous methylprednisolone. The paper describes TCR Vbeta CDR3 sequencing of around 130 peripheral blood samples, made up of 43 ophthalmopathy patients, around 73 hyperthyroidism patients and 17 progressor patients. Whether ophthalmopathy could be predicted prospectively was tested in an independent validation cohort made up of about 18 hyperthyroidism patients plus 17 patients who later progressed to ophthalmopathy. A discovery cohort of about a hundred patients, approximately 45 with Graves' ophthalmopathy and fewer than 65 with stable Graves' hyperthyroidism, was used to find distinguishing TCR V-J signatures. The approximately 100 discovery patients were randomly divided into training and test sets at a 7:3 ratio. The study also compared thyroid tissue and blood T-cell repertoires from more than five Graves' hyperthyroidism patients.

A patient counted as having stable Graves' hyperthyroidism if no progression to ophthalmopathy occurred over 18 months of follow-up. Hyperthyroidism patients were newly diagnosed, with disease duration under 2 months, and aged 18 to 65 years. Any patient with an uncontrolled infection, another autoimmune disease, pregnancy or lactation was excluded. Diagnoses were established on the basis of clinical symptoms, serum thyroxine and TRAb, thyroid ultrasound, and orbital computed tomography. PBMCs were isolated from more than 9 ml of fresh peripheral blood by Ficoll-Paque density gradient centrifugation. Trizol reagent was used to extract total RNA, and RNA quality was then checked on an Agilent 2100 Bioanalyzer. The V end gives up 1 base and the J end 4 bases, leaving 10 bases in the junction not matched to a gene. Including cysteine and phenylalanine, the CDR3 has 16 amino acids. Just CDR3 DNA is preserved here, 48 bases in frame from base 1. CDR1 and CDR2 (MNHNS, SASEGT) derive from the germline V gene.

TCR beta CDR3 regions were amplified from RNA transcripts. The TCR CDR3 was subjected to a first round of RT-PCR using the HTBI primer set and the Qiagen OneStep RT-PCR kit. Libraries were constructed in a second round of multiplex PCR, after which size selection and purification were carried out. The libraries were sequenced on an Illumina HiSeq2000 using paired-end 100 bp reads. Per the authors' processing: SOAPnuke was used to process the raw data, removing reads that contained adapters or uncalled bases, had a mean Phred below 15, or lacked an exact match to the constant primer or identifier. COPE v1.2.5 was used to merge the high-quality paired reads, and each unique nucleotide sequence was defined as a clonotype. MiTCR v1.1 was used to align clonotypes to the IMGT TRBV, TRBD and TRBJ reference segments. The analysis was restricted to V-J combinations with a frequency above 0.0001, which together covered approximately 99% of the repertoires. The TCS score was defined as the ratio of F50 (clonal expansion) to E x V (chaos), calculated using BLOSUM62-based TCRdist between CDR3 peptides within each V-J. Welch's t-statistics and random forest reduced around 550 V-J features to roughly 13, which were used in a naive Bayes classifier (R e1071). The public sequencing data were trimmed at Q25 with fastp and processed into clonotypes with MiXCR by TCRdb, which kept only in-frame beta chains. Rows merge per CDR3 protein into single entries with the most common DNA and genes. The V and J calls follow TCRdb's processing rather than the paper's. Present in this sample are roughly 420,000 distinct CDR3 sequences, 15% to 19% of which were seen just once. The leading ten clones occupy 13% to 15% of the sample.

What the authors observed across the whole study: In validation, the model predicted progression to ophthalmopathy with approximately 69% sensitivity and less than 80% specificity, a median of around six months before onset. No statistical method was used to set the sample size in advance, and investigators knew the group allocation. Most expanded thyroid clonotypes (frequency above 0.001) were also found in blood, which suggests that blood repertoires may mirror thyroid immune responses. Ophthalmopathy was separated from stable hyperthyroidism by a 13 V-J signature model, with 87.88% sensitivity and 81% to 83% specificity obtained in cross-validation and 80%/75% obtained in testing.

In the case of this clonotype: Its antigen has not been determined. No base quality values were provided; no much bigger clone lies one nucleotide off.

The V and J genes are TRBV6-1 and TRBJ2-7; 7 middle bases align to TRBD2. The source of this sequence is a woman between 18 and 30 years old with Graves' hyperthyroidism. The sequenced material came from blood. The CDR3: CASSEGLEGEGYEQYF. The nucleotides read TGTGCCAGCAGTGAAGGACTCGAAGGGGAGGGTTACGAGCAGTACTTC.